The 8 T cell receptor beta chains listed next were all sequenced from one sample in a study of blood T cell repertoires in COVID-19. This table comes from immunoSEQ multiplex PCR, and its TCRdb copy is limited to in-frame clones, with some not included. The sample lists over 250,000 clones, 65% to 90% seen once, with 10% to 15% in the top ten. The sample was peripheral blood. The receptors here all came from a human donor in a cohort sampled during active COVID-19.

This clone was seen just once. Here the CDR3 DNA reads TGCGCCAGCAGCTTGGTCCCACTGGGCCCCCATGAGCAGTTCTTC. It encodes CASSLVPLGPHEQFF. The chain employs TRBV5-1 and TRBJ2-1; D not certain. Germline V gene sequence: CDR1 SGHRS, CDR2 YFSETQ. This CDR3 has 15 amino acids. V was cut by 0 bases and J by 8 bases, with 15 bases left in between.

This clone occurred a few times. The chain recombines TRBV13 with TRBJ1-1; tentative D call: TRBD1 (5 bases). Germline CDR1 is PRHDT and CDR2 is FYEKMQ (reference sequence). There are 14 residues in the CDR3. The germline V and J ends were trimmed by 1 base and 0 bases, with 6 bases remaining between them. The CDR3 protein is CASSLEGMNTEAFF. CDR3 bases: TGTGCCAGCAGCTTAGAGGGGATGAACACTGAAGCTTTCTTT.

The J gene is TRBJ2-2, the V gene TRBV29-1; D possibly corresponds to TRBD2 (6 bases). Trimming cost V 4 bases and J 4 bases, with 16 bases left between them. CDR3 length: 15 amino acids. From germline, CDR1 is SQVTM and CDR2 ANQGSEA. For the CDR3, the DNA is TGCAGCGTTGGGGGTTGGAGGGAGAGCACCGGGGAGCTGTTTTTT. Amino acid sequence: CSVGGWRESTGELFF.

J is TRBJ1-5 and V is TRBV3-1 (or the pseudogene TRBV3-2); D perhaps matches TRBD1 (5 bases). Trimming removed 8 bases at V and 9 bases at J, with 17 bases between. Germline V gene lookup returns CDR1 LGHDT and CDR2 YNNKEL (reference sequence). There are 13 residues in the CDR3. CDR3 sequence (DNA): TGTGCCAGCTCTTATAGCGACGGGGGGCCCCAGCATTTT. Residues: CASSYSDGGPQHF.

In nucleotides, the CDR3 is TGTGCCAGCACAAGGGGGCTTCGACTGTTTTTT. This gives the protein CASTRGLRLFF. V gene TRBV25-1 combines with J gene TRBJ1-4; 7 nucleotides match TRBD1. CDR1 is MGHDK and CDR2 is SYGVNS in the germline V gene. The V segment lost 7 bases and the J segment 13 bases; nucleotides outside the gene matches: 6. The CDR3 extends over 11 amino acids.

A few counts support this clone. V and J are TRBV10-3 and TRBJ1-6; D remains unclear. The V gene lost 5 bases and the J gene lost 9 bases, with 20 bases spanning the gap. Germline CDR1 ENHRY, CDR2 SYGVKD. CDR3 length: 16 residues. CDR3 sequence (DNA): TGTGCCATCAGTCGCACTGCAGGTGGAAGTGGTTCACCCCTCCACTTT. It is translated as CAISRTAGGSGSPLHF.

The V and J genes are TRBV6-5 and TRBJ2-5; the D gene is possibly TRBD2 (6 bases). In germline, CDR1 is MNHEY, CDR2 SVGAGI. With 6 bases removed from V and 5 bases from J, the gap between germline ends came to 13 bases. This CDR3 is built from 13 residues. CDR3 in amino acids: CASSLTGVETQYF. The CDR3 region has the DNA TGTGCCAGCAGCCTCACGGGGGTGGAGACCCAGTACTTC.

This clone was detected only a few times. The J gene is TRBJ1-1, the V gene TRBV6-2 or TRBV6-3, with D perhaps TRBD1 (5 bases). CDR3 length: 13 amino acids. V was clipped by 6 bases and J by 7 bases, with 15 bases between them. Looked up from germline, CDR1 is MNHEY and CDR2 is SVGEGT. The CDR3, as DNA: TGTGCCAGCAGCCGCTATCAGGGAGGTGAAGCTTTCTTT. This gives the protein CASSRYQGGEAFF.